Listed here is a single T cell receptor (beta chain). Germline is not matched at one junction end, which may reflect a read error. Tregs were sorted as CD4+CD25+CD127-/low cells. Full-length variable regions came from constant-region reverse primers plus semi-nested Nested Universal Primer A PCR. MiXCR, run by TCRdb on the 5' RACE reads, gives a single entry per CDR3 protein. The sample contains thousands of distinct CDR3 sequences, 55% of which appear only once. CDR3 length equals 12 residues. Germline V lookup: CDR1 SGHTA, CDR2 FQGNSA. This receptor was identified in a female donor with breast cancer. The genes are TRBV7-2 and TRBJ1-1; no firm D call. The material sequenced was Tregs sorted from a lymph node. The CDR3 is CASSLSRLEVFF. As DNA, the CDR3 is TGTGCCAGCAGCTTATCTCGGTTAGAAGTTTTCTTT.